These 29 T cell receptor beta chains originate from one sample sequenced in a study of shared clonotypes between healthy human individuals. Here immunoSEQ multiplex PCR was the method, and the copy in TCRdb shows in-frame clones only, minus some. Of about 1.1 million clones listed, approximately 80% are singletons. The sequencing sample was made of memory CD4+ T cells from PBMCs. Subset indicated: CD45RA-negative fraction. These receptors were collected from a man younger than 35 in good health. Some clones in this sample may be carry-over from other donors' samples.

V and J are TRBV7-6 and TRBJ2-4; 11 nucleotides match TRBD2. Germline CDR1 and CDR2: SGHVS and FNYEAQ. The J segment lost 8 bases and the V segment lost 2 bases, leaving 5 bases of the junction unmatched. This CDR3 contains 15 residues. CDR3 protein: CASSLLAGGGDIQYF. The CDR3 DNA reads as TGTGCCAGCAGCTTACTAGCGGGAGGAGGGGACATTCAGTACTTC.

The rearrangement links TRBV28 to TRBJ1-5; D uncertain. The CDR3 loop spans 12 amino acids. Trimming cost V 6 bases and J 6 bases, with 9 bases left between them. Germline CDR1 is MDHEN and CDR2 is SYDVKM. The CDR3: CASSPTIQPQHF. CDR3 bases: TGTGCCAGCAGCCCCACAATTCAGCCCCAGCATTTT.

This rearrangement joins TRBV13 to TRBJ2-2, with D possibly being TRBD2 (6 bases). Deletions cut 5 bases from V and 3 bases from J, with 16 bases between. Germline assignment: CDR1 PRHDT and CDR2 FYEKMQ (reference sequence). The CDR3 totals 16 residues. The CDR3 region is CASSPNGGGHTGELFF. In DNA, the CDR3 is TGTGCCAGCAGCCCAAACGGGGGAGGCCACACCGGGGAGCTGTTTTTT.

The V gene is TRBV28, the J gene TRBJ2-7; the match to TRBD1 covers 10 bases. CDR1 MDHEN and CDR2 SYDVKM come from the germline V gene. J gave up 3 bases and V 6 bases, and 8 bases lay outside the gene matches. CDR3 length: 15 residues. As DNA, the CDR3 is TGTGCCAGCAGCGAAGGGGGACAGGGGAACTACGAGCAGTACTTC. This gives the protein CASSEGGQGNYEQYF.

This sequence joins TRBV10-3 and TRBJ1-4; 8 bases are a match to TRBD1. CDR1 ENHRY and CDR2 SYGVKD come from the germline V gene. J lost 7 bases, V lost 11 bases, and 15 bases had no gene match. The CDR3 has 15 amino acids. This chain's CDR3 is CAAAKDGTGVEKLFF. CDR3 DNA: TGTGCCGCAGCGAAAGACGGGACAGGAGTTGAAAAACTGTTTTTT.

This chain connects TRBV9 to TRBJ2-7; weak D call: TRBD2 (7 bases). The CDR3 is 18 amino acids. The V and J ends lost 0 bases and 3 bases respectively, with 22 bases between them. CDR1 and CDR2 from the germline V gene are SGDLS and YYNGEE. CDR3 sequence (DNA): TGTGCCAGCAGCGTAGGGGGAGGGGGGAACCCCCCCAACTACGAGCAGTACTTC. Translating it yields CASSVGGGGNPPNYEQYF.

This clone was seen more than once but under ten times. This chain connects TRBV28 to TRBJ1-3; 9 bases fit TRBD1. Germline assignment: CDR1 MDHEN and CDR2 SYDVKM. The CDR3 runs to 13 residues. V trimming: 8 bases; J trimming: 3 bases; junction bases outside the gene matches: 2. The CDR3 region has the DNA TGTGCCAGCGGGACAGGGAGTGGAAACACCATATATTTT. This encodes CASGTGSGNTIYF.

The rearrangement uses TRBV5-4 and TRBJ2-5; tentatively, D is TRBD1 or TRBD2 (6 bases each). The germline V and J ends were trimmed by 4 bases and 5 bases, with 12 bases remaining between them. The CDR3 consists of 13 residues. The germline CDR1 and CDR2 sequences are SGHNT and YYREEE (reference sequence). This CDR3 reads CASSRGGPETQYF. DNA of the CDR3: TGTGCCAGCAGCAGAGGGGGGCCGGAGACCCAGTACTTC. The full variable domain, in which reference TRBV5-4 and TRBJ2-5 provide the parts outside the CDR3, is ETGVTQSPTHLIKTRGQQVTLRCSSQSGHNTVSWYQQALGQGPQFIFQYYREEENGRGNFPPRFSGLQFPNYSSELNVNALELDDSALYLCASSRGGPETQYFGPGTRLLVL.

About this clone itself: It may be a read error: a sequence one base away is much more abundant. Additional DNA sequences in this sample encode the identical CDR3. The CDR3 region is CASSLGTDTQYF. CDR3 nucleotide sequence: TGTGCCAGCAGTTTAGGAACAGATACGCAGTATTTT. This sequence joins TRBV28 and TRBJ2-3; no definite D call. The CDR3 is made up of 12 amino acids. V dropped 2 bases and J dropped 3 bases, with 3 bases sitting between them. Germline loops: CDR1 MDHEN, CDR2 SYDVKM.

Turning to this clone: The sample carries other DNA sequences with the same CDR3. The genes are TRBV6-1 and TRBJ1-3; D call uncertain. Germline CDR1 is MNHNS and CDR2 is SASEGT. Between the trimmed V and J ends, which lost 1 base and 1 base, there was a span of 8 bases. The length of the CDR3 is 15 residues. In nucleotides, the CDR3 is TGTGCCAGCAGTGAAGGTCCGGGATCTGGAAACACCATATATTTT. This sequence encodes CASSEGPGSGNTIYF.

V is TRBV6-6 and J is TRBJ2-3, with D possibly being TRBD1 or TRBD2 (7 bases each). CDR3 length: 14 amino acids. The germline V gene encodes CDR1 MNHNY and CDR2 SVGAGI (reference sequence). The V end lost 7 bases, the J end lost 5 bases, and 16 bases lay between the germline ends. CDR3: CASTQTGTKDTQYF. Here the CDR3 DNA reads TGTGCCAGCACCCAGACAGGGACTAAAGATACGCAGTATTTT.

Only a few counts were recorded for this clone. The chain links TRBV4-1 to TRBJ1-5; D gene ambiguous. The CDR3 has 15 residues. CDR1 MGHRA and CDR2 YSYEKL come from the germline V gene. Trimming cost V 2 bases and J 4 bases, with 12 bases left between them. The CDR3 sequence: CASSQSQQANQPQHF. The CDR3 nucleotides are TGCGCCAGCAGCCAATCCCAGCAGGCGAATCAGCCCCAGCATTTT.

The CDR3 loop is CASSYSTSGLQETQYF. The CDR3 DNA sequence: TGTGCCAGCAGTTACTCGACTAGCGGGCTACAAGAGACCCAGTACTTC. This rearrangement joins TRBV6-6 to TRBJ2-5, with 10 bases that match TRBD2. CDR3 length equals 16 residues. The J segment lost 2 bases and the V segment lost 0 bases, leaving 3 bases of the junction unmatched. CDR1 and CDR2 from the germline V gene are MNHNY and SVGAGI (reference sequence).

This clone came up a few times. V usage is TRBV28 and J usage is TRBJ1-2; D call uncertain. Deletions cut 5 bases from V and 7 bases from J, with 5 bases between. The CDR3 contains 10 residues. Looked up from germline, CDR1 is MDHEN and CDR2 is SYDVKM. As DNA, the CDR3 is TGTGCCAGCAGTCATCTTGGCTACACCTTC. The encoded protein is CASSHLGYTF.

DNA for the CDR3: TGTGCCAGCAGCCGTATTGCCGGGGATACGCAGTATTTT. Its translation: CASSRIAGDTQYF. The V and J genes are TRBV11-2 and TRBJ2-3; no definite D call. In germline, CDR1 is SGHAT, CDR2 FQNNGV. The CDR3 has 13 amino acids. The V end was cut by 5 bases, the J end by 6 bases, with 12 bases between.

The CDR3 here is CASSQSGAGGCTDTQYF. The CDR3 DNA is TGCGCCAGCAGTCAATCGGGGGCAGGGGGTTGCACAGATACGCAGTATTTT. V usage is TRBV23-1 and J usage is TRBJ2-3, with TRBD1 matching over 7 bases. TRBV23-1 is marked as an open reading frame, function uncertain. Unmatched junction bases numbered 7, after V lost 0 bases and J lost 1 base. This CDR3 is 17 amino acids long.

This clone was observed a few times. This chain uses TRBV5-1 with TRBJ1-1; D ambiguous. The CDR3 runs to 15 residues. V lost 4 bases and J 0 bases, leaving 13 bases between the germline ends. Germline loops: CDR1 SGHRS, CDR2 YFSETQ. In DNA, the CDR3 is TGCGCCAGCAGCCAGGACGGCTCCATGAACACTGAAGCTTTCTTT. Translated, it gives CASSQDGSMNTEAFF.

This clone was counted a few times. V usage is TRBV6-5 and J usage is TRBJ1-2; D not certain. Germline V CDR1 and CDR2: MNHEY, SVGAGI. The CDR3 is 12 residues long. V gave up 5 bases and J gave up 6 bases, with 10 bases separating them. CDR3 sequence reads: CASSTIGDGYTF. The CDR3 region has the DNA TGTGCCAGCAGTACTATCGGGGATGGCTACACCTTC.

This chain uses TRBV5-5 with TRBJ1-5; perhaps TRBD1 as D (5 bases). The V end was cut by 3 bases, the J end by 1 base, with 5 bases between. Germline V gene lookup returns CDR1 SGHKS and CDR2 YYEKEE (reference sequence). This CDR3 has 13 residues. CDR3 nucleotide sequence: TGTGCCAGCAGCTGGGACAGCAATCAGCCCCAGCATTTT. This translates into CASSWDSNQPQHF.

The rearrangement joins TRBV9 to TRBJ1-1; D is perhaps TRBD1 (6 bases). V was trimmed by 4 bases and J by 1 base, leaving 14 bases between them. The CDR3 is 15 amino acids. Germline V gene lookup returns CDR1 SGDLS and CDR2 YYNGEE. The CDR3 DNA is TGTGCCAGCAGCCCGGAGGGACAACCGAACACTGAAGCTTTCTTT. It is translated as CASSPEGQPNTEAFF.

The chain is built from TRBV5-1 and TRBJ2-2; TRBD1 might be the D (6 bases). CDR1 SGHRS and CDR2 YFSETQ come from the germline V gene. The V end lost 4 bases, the J end lost 5 bases, and 18 bases lay between the germline ends. CDR3 size: 16 residues. CDR3: CASSRLRDKRTGELFF. DNA of the CDR3: TGCGCCAGCAGCAGACTCCGGGACAAGCGGACCGGGGAGCTGTTTTTT.

This clone has a single count. The rearrangement uses TRBV21-1 and TRBJ1-2. TRBV21-1 is annotated as a pseudogene. The CDR3 has 12 residues. The CDR3 is CASSKDGYGYTF. The CDR3 nucleotides are TGTGCCAGCAGCAAAGATGGTTATGGCTACACCTTC.

This clone appeared many times. The chain's CDR3 is CASSRAAGSYEQYF. The DNA of the CDR3 is TGTGCCAGCAGCCGTGCGGCGGGATCCTACGAGCAGTACTTC. This sequence joins TRBV6-5 and TRBJ2-7; D is perhaps TRBD2 (6 bases). V lost 6 bases and J 1 base, leaving 13 bases between the germline ends. CDR1 MNHEY and CDR2 SVGAGI come from the germline V gene. This CDR3 region has 14 residues.

Concerning this clone itself: One base away lies a much larger clone, so this may be a sequencing read error. Distinct nucleotide sequences in the sample also encode this CDR3. The rearrangement joins TRBV11-2 to TRBJ1-1; D gene unclear. V was pared by 1 base and J by 1 base, with 4 bases between. This CDR3 contains 13 residues. Germline CDR1 and CDR2: SGHAT and FQNNGV. CDR3 bases: TGTGCCAGCAGCTTAGGAACGAACACTGAAGCTTTCTTT. Translated: CASSLGTNTEAFF.

The V call is TRBV7-6, the J call TRBJ2-7, with 8 bases that match TRBD2. Trimming at V came to 8 bases and at J to 4 bases, leaving 16 bases not matched to a gene. The germline CDR1 and CDR2 sequences are SGHVS and FNYEAQ. The length of the CDR3 is 16 residues. The CDR3 spells CASDKSSWREDYEQYF. For the CDR3, the DNA is TGTGCCAGCGACAAGTCGAGTTGGCGGGAGGATTACGAGCAGTACTTC.

This clone appeared a few times. The chain has TRBV19 and TRBJ2-1; 8 nucleotides line up with TRBD2. Looked up from germline, CDR1 is LNHDA and CDR2 is SQIVND (reference sequence). The CDR3 length is 15 residues. Trimming took 8 bases from V and 0 from J; bases not matched to a gene: 6. DNA of the CDR3: TGTGCCAGTGGAAGCGGGAGCGGCTCCTACAATGAGCAGTTCTTC. It specifies CASGSGSGSYNEQFF.

The chain couples TRBV2 to TRBJ1-5; no firm D call. The V end was cut by 2 bases, the J end by 3 bases, with 8 bases between. Germline lookup yields CDR1 SNHLY and CDR2 FYNNEI. This CDR3 spans 14 amino acids. The CDR3 nucleotides read TGTGCCAGCAGTGAAACAACCTTCAATCAGCCCCAGCATTTT. As protein: CASSETTFNQPQHF.

The chain uses TRBV7-2 and TRBJ2-5; D is possibly TRBD2 (6 bases). The CDR3 is 14 amino acids. The germline V gene encodes CDR1 SGHTA and CDR2 FQGNSA. The V end lost 1 base, the J end lost 7 bases, and 13 bases lay between the germline ends. In DNA, the CDR3 is TGTGCCAGCAGCTTAGAGGCGCGGAGGGGGACCCAGTACTTC. Translation: CASSLEARRGTQYF.

This clone was observed a single time. Other DNA sequences in this specimen translate into the identical CDR3. The genes are TRBV10-3 and TRBJ2-1, with TRBD2 as a possible D gene (8 bases). V lost 0 bases, J lost 0 bases, and 15 bases lay in between. Germline CDR1 reads ENHRY; CDR2 reads SYGVKD. The CDR3 has 18 amino acids. CDR3 amino acids: CAISESRGLAGSYNEQFF. The CDR3 DNA sequence: TGTGCCATCAGTGAGTCGAGGGGGCTAGCGGGCTCCTACAATGAGCAGTTCTTC.